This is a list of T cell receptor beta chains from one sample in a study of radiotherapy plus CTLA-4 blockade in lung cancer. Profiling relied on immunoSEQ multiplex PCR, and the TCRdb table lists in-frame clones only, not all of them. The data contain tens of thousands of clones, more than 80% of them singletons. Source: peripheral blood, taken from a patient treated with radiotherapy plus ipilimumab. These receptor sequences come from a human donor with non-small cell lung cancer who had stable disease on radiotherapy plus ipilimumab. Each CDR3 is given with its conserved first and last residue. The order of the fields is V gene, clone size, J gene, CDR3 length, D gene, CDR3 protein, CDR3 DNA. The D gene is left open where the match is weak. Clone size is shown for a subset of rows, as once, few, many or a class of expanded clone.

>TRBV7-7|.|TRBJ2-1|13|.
CASSLDIRDEQFF
TGTGCCAGCAGCTTAGACATTCGCGATGAGCAGTTCTTC
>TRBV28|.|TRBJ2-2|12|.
CASRRRTGELFF
TGTGCCAGCCGGCGGAGAACCGGGGAGCTGTTTTTT
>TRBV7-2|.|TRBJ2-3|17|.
CASSSQIPQVVSDTQYF
TGTGCCAGCAGCTCCCAGATCCCTCAGGTGGTTTCAGATACGCAGTATTTT
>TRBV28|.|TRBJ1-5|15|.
CASSFAGGSNQPQHF
TGTGCCAGCAGTTTCGCCGGGGGTAGCAATCAGCCCCAGCATTTT
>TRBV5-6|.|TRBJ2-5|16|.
CASSPAEGGRGETQYF
TGTGCCAGCAGCCCGGCGGAGGGGGGGCGCGGAGAGACCCAGTACTTC
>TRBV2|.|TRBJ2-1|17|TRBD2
CASRGTSGGLSYNEQFF
TGTGCCAGCAGGGGGACTAGCGGGGGACTCTCCTACAATGAGCAGTTCTTC
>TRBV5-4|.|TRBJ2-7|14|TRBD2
CASSFSGGPGEQYF
TGTGCCAGCAGCTTTTCGGGAGGGCCAGGTGAGCAGTACTTC
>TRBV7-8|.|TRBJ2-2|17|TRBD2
CASSERVTSGPTGELFF
TGTGCCAGCAGCGAAAGGGTTACTAGCGGTCCCACCGGGGAGCTGTTTTTT
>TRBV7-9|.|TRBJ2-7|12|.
CASSPSTYEQYF
TGTGCCAGCAGCCCCTCTACCTACGAGCAGTACTTC
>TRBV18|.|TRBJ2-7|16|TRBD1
CASSPPQGSNSYEQYF
TGTGCCAGCTCACCACCACAGGGGTCGAACAGCTACGAGCAGTACTTC
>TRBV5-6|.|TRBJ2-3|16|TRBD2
CASSLRLAGSTDTQYF
TGTGCCAGCAGCCTTAGACTAGCGGGGAGCACAGATACGCAGTATTTT
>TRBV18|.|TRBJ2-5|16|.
CASSPSTLSVQETQYF
TGTGCCAGCTCACCTAGTACTCTCTCCGTCCAAGAGACCCAGTACTTC
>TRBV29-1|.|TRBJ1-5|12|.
CSVEAGSGSQHF
TGCAGCGTTGAGGCAGGGTCCGGGTCCCAGCATTTT
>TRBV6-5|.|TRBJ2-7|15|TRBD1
CASSSRDRGLYEQYF
TGTGCCAGCAGTTCGCGGGACAGGGGTCTCTACGAGCAGTACTTC
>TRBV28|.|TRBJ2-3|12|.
CASTLGPDTQYF
TGTGCCAGCACCTTGGGTCCAGATACGCAGTATTTT
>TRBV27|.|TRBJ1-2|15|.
CASSSTGRKGRGYTF
TGTGCCAGCAGTTCCACAGGGAGGAAGGGCCGAGGCTACACCTTC
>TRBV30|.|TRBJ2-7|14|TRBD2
CAWSAGTTTYEQYF
TGTGCCTGGAGTGCTGGGACTACTACCTACGAGCAGTACTTC
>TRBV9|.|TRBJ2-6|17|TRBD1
CASSEDRAPGGANVLTF
TGTGCCAGCAGCGAGGACAGGGCCCCAGGCGGGGCCAACGTCCTGACTTTC
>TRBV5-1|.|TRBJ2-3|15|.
CASSLQVAGTDTQYF
TGCGCCAGCAGCTTGCAAGTTGCCGGCACAGATACGCAGTATTTT
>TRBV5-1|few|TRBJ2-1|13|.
CASSLGPYNEQFF
TGCGCCAGCAGCTTAGGACCCTACAATGAGCAGTTCTTC